This T cell receptor (beta chain) comes out of a study of T cells in Graves' hyperthyroidism and ophthalmopathy. Study results and limitations: Ophthalmopathy and stable hyperthyroidism were told apart by a 13 V-J model.

The investigators amplified TCR beta CDR3 regions from RNA transcripts. The primer set for the first-round RT-PCR of the TCR CDR3 was HTBI. TCRdb processed the multiplex PCR reads anew with MiXCR; each CDR3 protein has one entry. Among 500,000 or so distinct CDR3 sequences listed, roughly 15% were seen once. Points on this clonotype: Antigen: not known.

Trimming stripped 1 base from V and 0 bases from J, with 4 bases between. This CDR3 has 15 residues. CDR1 and CDR2 (germline): LGHDT, YNNKEL (reference sequence). The rearrangement joins TRBV3-1 to TRBJ2-6; the D is unclear. This clonotype was sampled from a young woman with Graves' ophthalmopathy. Sequenced input: blood. In DNA, the CDR3 is TGTGCCAGCAGCCAAGGGAGCTCTGGGGCCAACGTCCTGACTTTC. It encodes CASSQGSSGANVLTF.